This T cell receptor (beta chain) is drawn from a study of cytomegalovirus exposure and HLA in healthy donors. Details on this clone: Its antigen is unidentified.

PCR amplification relied on 60 Vbeta primers (plus 13 Jbeta primers). The data were produced by immunoSEQ multiplex PCR, yet TCRdb's version contains in-frame clones alone and is incomplete. Recorded here are about 150,000 clones; the top ten clones represent around 1.5%. Regarding the study as a whole: A later analysis found that most CMV-associated TCR beta chains appeared HLA-restricted.

Source material: PBMCs. The source of this sequence is a woman between 50 and 59 years old in good health and CMV-seronegative.

This CDR3 reads CSVRTGVQFF. DNA for the CDR3: TGCAGCGTGCGGACAGGGGTGCAGTTCTTC. The chain combines TRBV29-1 with TRBJ2-1, with 9 bases lining up with TRBD1. The J segment lost 12 bases and the V segment lost 6 bases, leaving 3 bases of the junction unmatched. This CDR3 has 10 residues. The germline V gene has CDR1 SQVTM and CDR2 ANQGSEA.